Shown below are 9 T cell receptor beta chains from a single sample sequenced in a study of CD8 T cells in ankylosing spondylitis. TCRdb re-called the 5' RACE reads through MiXCR, storing one row per CDR3 protein. The sample carries hundreds of thousands of distinct CDR3 sequences, under 35% recorded once. Specimen: blood, either unsorted or a sorted T cell fraction (not recorded which). These receptors came from a male donor with ankylosing spondylitis or in good health (not recorded which).

The V gene is TRBV2, the J gene TRBJ2-3, with 12 bases that match TRBD2. Trimming took 8 bases from V and 4 from J; bases not matched to a gene: 10. The CDR3 has 16 residues. CDR1 and CDR2 from the germline V gene are SNHLY and FYNNEI. CDR3 nucleotides: TGTGCCAGCTCTAGACTAGCGGGGGTGGTATCAGATACGCAGTATTTT. This codes for CASSRLAGVVSDTQYF.

This chain links TRBV4-1 with TRBJ2-6; tentatively, D is TRBD2 (6 bases). The CDR3 contains 16 residues. Trimming took 1 base from V and 1 from J, leaving 8 bases between them. The V gene's germline CDR1 is MGHRA and CDR2 YSYEKL. CDR3 sequence: CASSQVGGSGANVLTF. CDR3 bases: TGCGCCAGCAGCCAAGTTGGGGGGTCTGGGGCCAACGTCCTGACTTTC.

This rearrangement joins TRBV27 to TRBJ2-1; no definite D call. Germline V gene data show CDR1 as MNHEY and CDR2 as SMNVEV (reference sequence). Deletions cut 1 base from V and 10 bases from J, with 17 bases between. The CDR3 has 15 amino acids. As DNA, the CDR3 is TGTGCCAGCAGTTTATTGGGCGGTAGCTTTCAAGAGCAGTTCTTC. Translation gives CASSLLGGSFQEQFF.

The chain is built from TRBV11-2 and TRBJ1-1; D unclear. Trimming cost V 4 bases and J 6 bases, with 12 bases left between them. This CDR3 is 13 amino acids long. From germline, CDR1 is SGHAT and CDR2 FQNNGV. The CDR3 spells CASSSTFASEAFF. The CDR3, as DNA: TGTGCCAGCAGCTCCACTTTTGCGTCTGAAGCTTTCTTT.

This clonotype was picked up a small number of times. This sequence joins TRBV20-1 and TRBJ2-7; D gene unclear. In germline, CDR1 is DFQATT, CDR2 SNEGSKA (reference sequence). The V end lost 0 bases, the J end lost 2 bases, and 11 bases lay between the germline ends. The length of the CDR3 is 14 residues. The DNA for the CDR3 is TGCAGTGCTAGAGAATTGTCGGTCCCCTACGAGCAGTACTTC. Translation: CSARELSVPYEQYF.

This clonotype was counted a few times. The chain joins TRBV15 to TRBJ2-1, with D possibly being TRBD1 or TRBD2 (5 bases each). The V gene lost 1 base and the J gene lost 5 bases, with 15 bases spanning the gap. Per the germline V gene, CDR1 is LNHNV and CDR2 is YYDKDF (reference sequence). This CDR3 comprises 16 residues. In DNA form, the CDR3 reads TGTGCCACCAGCAGAGCGGCTTCTAGGGGAGACAATGAGCAGTTCTTC. It specifies CATSRAASRGDNEQFF. The full variable domain, in which reference TRBV15 and TRBJ2-1 provide the parts outside the CDR3, is DAMVIQNPRYQVTQFGKPVTLSCSQTLNHNVMYWYQQKSSQAPKLLFHYYDKDFNNEADTPDNFQSRRPNTSFCFLDIRSPGLGDTAMYLCATSRAASRGDNEQFFGPGTRLTVL.

This sequence joins TRBV9 and TRBJ2-2; either TRBD1 or TRBD2 may fit D (5 bases each). Trimming took 0 bases from V and 5 from J, leaving 8 bases between them. Germline V gives CDR1 SGDLS, CDR2 YYNGEE. The length of the CDR3 is 14 residues. CDR3 sequence reads: CASSVVGETGELFF. In DNA, the CDR3 is TGTGCCAGCAGCGTAGTGGGGGAAACCGGGGAGCTGTTTTTT. Variable domain in full (rest from reference TRBV9 and TRBJ2-2): DSGVTQTPKHLITATGQRVTLRCSPRSGDLSVYWYQQSLDQGLQFLIQYYNGEERAKGNILERFSAQQFPDLHSELNLSSLELGDSALYFCASSVVGETGELFFGEGSRLTVL.

CDR3 amino acids: CASSYRSSYNEQFF. CDR3 bases: TGTGCCAGCAGTTACCGGAGCTCCTACAATGAGCAGTTCTTC. The gene calls are TRBV6-5 and TRBJ2-1; D is uncertain. The CDR3 is 14 amino acids. The V gene's germline CDR1 is MNHEY and CDR2 SVGAGI. Deletions cut 2 bases from V and 0 bases from J, with 5 bases between.

V usage is TRBV7-8 and J usage is TRBJ2-2, with TRBD2 matching 8 bases. Germline V gene data show CDR1 as SGHVS and CDR2 as FQNEAQ. This CDR3 region has 16 residues. Unmatched junction bases numbered 14, after V lost 11 bases and J lost 3 bases. CDR3 region: CASTSAGPGDTGELFF. In nucleotides, the CDR3 is TGTGCCTCGACTAGCGCCGGCCCAGGGGACACCGGGGAGCTGTTTTTT.